These 30 T cell receptor beta chains were all obtained from the same sample, sequenced in a study. TCRdb processed the 5' RACE reads anew with MiXCR; each CDR3 protein has one entry. The sample includes approximately 40,000 distinct CDR3 sequences, over 15% of them seen just once. Sequencing was performed on naive CD4+ T cells sorted from a lymph node. Sample subset: naive CD4+ T cells, CD4+CD45RA+CD25-. The receptor set was obtained from a female donor with breast cancer.

This clonotype was recorded a few times. This chain's CDR3 is CASSSKSLTDTQYF. CDR3 DNA sequence: TGTGCCAGCAGCTCGAAGAGTCTCACAGATACGCAGTATTTT. The chain carries TRBV7-8 and TRBJ2-3, with D hard to call. This CDR3 comprises 14 residues. Trimming pared 4 bases from V and 2 bases from J, leaving 10 bases between. The germline V gene encodes CDR1 SGHVS and CDR2 FQNEAQ.

This CDR3 reads CASTRLSGGEAFF. The CDR3 region has the DNA TGTGCCAGCACCCGGTTATCAGGGGGTGAAGCTTTCTTT. The chain joins TRBV5-6 to TRBJ1-1; 7 nucleotides line up with TRBD1. CDR3 length equals 13 residues. V dropped 6 bases and J dropped 7; count of bases not matched to a gene: 9. Germline CDR1 SGHDT, CDR2 YYEEEE.

With respect to this clonotype: The CDR3 does not end in the conserved phenylalanine or tryptophan, so this is likely a read error. The rearrangement joins TRBV4-1 to TRBJ2-4, with D perhaps matching TRBD1 or TRBD2 (5 bases each). The CDR3 runs 14 residues. The germline V and J ends were trimmed by 4 bases and 9 bases, with 16 bases remaining between them. Germline values: CDR1 MGHRA, CDR2 YSYEKL. CDR3 nucleotide sequence: TGCGCCAGCAGCCGGGTTGCGGGCCAGGGCATTCAGTACATC. This encodes CASSRVAGQGIQYI.

By share, this clonotype ranks as medium-sized (0.01 to 0.1%). The rearrangement joins TRBV4-1 to TRBJ2-5; D remains ambiguous. Trimming stripped 3 bases from V and 1 base from J, with 18 bases between. The germline gives CDR1 MGHRA, CDR2 YSYEKL. The CDR3 extends over 17 amino acids. The CDR3 DNA reads as TGCGCCAGCAGCCAGAACTACTTTAGAAGGGCCCAAGAGACCCAGTACTTC. It encodes CASSQNYFRRAQETQYF.

This clonotype was counted ten times or more. The chain is built from TRBV6-2 or TRBV6-3 and TRBJ2-1; D may correspond to TRBD1 or TRBD2 (5 bases each). Trimming cost V 5 bases and J 7 bases, with 18 bases left between them. Germline V gene sequence: CDR1 MNHEY, CDR2 SVGEGT. CDR3 length equals 15 residues. CDR3 bases: TGTGCCAGCAGTCCTCGGGACGGAACTCAAAATGAGCAGTTCTTC. This gives the protein CASSPRDGTQNEQFF.

As concerns this clonotype: Just one base apart from a much larger clone, this may be a read error. Since no conserved phenylalanine or tryptophan closes the CDR3, a read error is the likely cause. CDR3 residues: CASSYLNEAFV. In DNA form, the CDR3 reads TGTGCCAGCAGTTACCTTAACGAAGCTTTCGTT. The chain employs TRBV6-5 and TRBJ1-1; D call uncertain. The CDR3 covers 11 residues. CDR1 is MNHEY and CDR2 is SVGAGI in the germline V gene. V gave up 2 bases and J gave up 8 bases, with 6 bases separating them.

This clonotype has ten or more counts. The rearrangement joins TRBV4-1 to TRBJ1-2; TRBD1 might be the D (5 bases). V gave up 3 bases and J gave up 6 bases, with 17 bases separating them. Per the germline V gene, CDR1 is MGHRA and CDR2 is YSYEKL. The CDR3 has 15 amino acids. CDR3 nucleotide sequence: TGCGCCAGCAGCCAGGCAGGGACGAAGTGGGATGGCTACACCTTC. Its protein product is CASSQAGTKWDGYTF.

The chain uses TRBV5-1 and TRBJ2-3; D gene ambiguous. The CDR3 is made up of 13 amino acids. Between the trimmed V and J ends, which lost 0 bases and 5 bases, there was a span of 7 bases. The germline V gene has CDR1 SGHRS and CDR2 YFSETQ. The DNA for the CDR3 is TGCGCCAGCAGCTTGGTTCCGGGAGATACGCAGTATTTT. It is translated as CASSLVPGDTQYF.

The chain uses TRBV7-4 and TRBJ2-6; D remains ambiguous. CDR1 is SGHVT and CDR2 is SQSDAQ in the germline V gene. The CDR3 contains 15 residues. Trimming took 1 base from V and 0 from J, leaving 4 bases between them. In DNA, the CDR3 is TGTGCCAGCAGCTTAGGCCGCTCTGGGGCCAACGTCCTGACTTTC. This translates into CASSLGRSGANVLTF.

At least ten counts were recorded for this clonotype. The chain combines TRBV9 with TRBJ1-3; 7 nucleotides align to TRBD1. J gave up 2 bases and V 1 base, and 0 bases lay outside the gene matches. There are 14 residues in the CDR3. Per the germline V gene, CDR1 is SGDLS and CDR2 is YYNGEE. CDR3 nucleotide sequence: TGTGCCAGCAGCGTAAGGGGGCCTGGAAACACCATATATTTT. Translated: CASSVRGPGNTIYF.

This clonotype has only a few counts. The rearrangement links TRBV6-5 to TRBJ1-6; D ambiguous. With 0 bases removed from V and 7 bases from J, the gap between germline ends came to 25 bases. The CDR3 is 20 residues long. Looked up from germline, CDR1 is MNHEY and CDR2 is SVGAGI. CDR3: CASSYSKREAHGVWNSPLHF. The CDR3 DNA reads as TGTGCCAGCAGTTACTCGAAGAGAGAAGCCCACGGGGTATGGAATTCACCCCTCCACTTT.

The rearrangement uses TRBV5-1 and TRBJ2-5; D is ambiguous. This CDR3 spans 14 amino acids. Germline V gene lookup returns CDR1 SGHRS and CDR2 YFSETQ. Deletions cut 3 bases from V and 4 bases from J, with 13 bases between. CDR3 sequence: CASSSVSRPETQYF. In DNA, the CDR3 is TGCGCCAGCAGCTCCGTCAGTCGCCCAGAGACCCAGTACTTC.

The chain carries TRBV5-4 and TRBJ2-1; no clear D. Germline V lookup: CDR1 SGHNT, CDR2 YYREEE (reference sequence). CDR3 size: 15 residues. V dropped 0 bases and J dropped 9 bases, with 16 bases sitting between them. The CDR3 coding sequence is TGTGCCAGCAGCTTGGCAGCGTCTCAAATGGGTGAGCAGTTCTTC. As protein: CASSLAASQMGEQFF.

The chain recombines TRBV5-6 with TRBJ1-2; D gene unclear. The germline gives CDR1 SGHDT, CDR2 YYEEEE. V lost 0 bases to trimming and J lost 1 base, with 10 bases between them. The CDR3 totals 15 residues. The CDR3 nucleotides are TGTGCCAGCAGCTTGGACAGCACTCTTAACTATGGCTACACCTTC. Residues: CASSLDSTLNYGYTF.

The chain joins TRBV5-1 to TRBJ2-6; maybe TRBD2 (6 bases). In germline, CDR1 is SGHRS, CDR2 YFSETQ. The CDR3 has 17 amino acids. V lost 0 bases and J lost 0, with 10 bases in between. CDR3 sequence reads: CASSLVVSGSGANVLTF. The CDR3 DNA reads as TGCGCCAGCAGCTTGGTCGTTAGCGGCTCTGGGGCCAACGTCCTGACTTTC.

This clonotype was detected ten times or more. The genes are TRBV12-3 or TRBV12-4 and TRBJ1-2; 7 bases agree with TRBD1. This CDR3 spans 13 amino acids. J was trimmed by 4 bases and V by 5 bases; bases with no gene match: 4. CDR3 loop: CASSPTGAYGYTF. CDR3 bases: TGTGCCAGCAGTCCCACAGGGGCCTATGGCTACACCTTC.

In its sample, this clonotype was seen many times. The V and J genes are TRBV6-6 and TRBJ2-3; tentative D call: TRBD1 (6 bases). The V gene lost 6 bases and the J gene lost 7 bases, with 14 bases spanning the gap. This CDR3 contains 13 residues. The germline V gene encodes CDR1 MNHNY and CDR2 SVGAGI (reference sequence). In DNA, the CDR3 is TGTGCCAGCAGATCCACAGGGTCTAATACGCAGTATTTT. It specifies CASRSTGSNTQYF.

This clonotype was detected only a few times. This chain uses TRBV28 with TRBJ2-5; 11 nucleotides agree with TRBD2. CDR3 size: 16 residues. The trim removed 5 bases at V and 2 bases at J, leaving 7 bases unmatched. CDR1 is MDHEN, CDR2 SYDVKM, per germline. The CDR3 reads CASSTRLAGSQETQYF. The CDR3 DNA is TGTGCCAGCAGTACCCGACTAGCGGGAAGTCAAGAGACCCAGTACTTC.

This clonotype occurred a few times. The rearrangement joins TRBV9 to TRBJ2-7; 7 positions match TRBD2. V trimming: 3 bases; J trimming: 6 bases; junction bases outside the gene matches: 9. This CDR3 has 14 amino acids. Germline lookup yields CDR1 SGDLS and CDR2 YYNGEE. This chain's CDR3 is CASSASGIWPEQYF. CDR3 DNA sequence: TGTGCCAGCAGCGCTAGCGGAATTTGGCCCGAGCAGTACTTC.

This clonotype was seen only a few times. The V and J genes are TRBV6-6 and TRBJ1-3; no definite D call. This CDR3 spans 12 amino acids. V lost 6 bases and J lost 6, with 9 bases in between. Germline-derived CDR1 and CDR2 are MNHNY and SVGAGI (reference sequence). The CDR3 here is CASSPLENTIYF. In DNA form, the CDR3 reads TGTGCCAGCAGCCCCCTCGAAAACACCATATATTTT.

This clonotype is judged medium-sized. The rearrangement uses TRBV20-1 and TRBJ2-1; D not resolved. CDR3 length equals 12 residues. The germline V gene has CDR1 DFQATT and CDR2 SNEGSKA (reference sequence). The V and J ends lost 5 bases and 7 bases respectively, with 12 bases between them. CDR3 protein: CSAGSWRNEQFF. Written as DNA, the CDR3 is TGCAGTGCTGGATCCTGGCGGAATGAGCAGTTCTTC.

This chain connects TRBV28 to TRBJ2-1, with D perhaps TRBD2 (6 bases). The CDR3 loop spans 14 amino acids. Between the trimmed V and J ends, which lost 11 bases and 3 bases, there was a span of 17 bases. The germline CDR1 and CDR2 sequences are MDHEN and SYDVKM. CDR3 DNA sequence: TGTGCCGGCAATCTGGGCGGGGACTACAATGAGCAGTTCTTC. Translated, it gives CAGNLGGDYNEQFF. The complete variable domain, with remaining parts taken from reference TRBV28 and TRBJ2-1, reads DVKVTQSSRYLVKRTGEKVFLECVQDMDHENMFWYRQDPGLGLRLIYFSYDVKMKEKGDIPEGYSVSREKKERFSLILESASTNQTSMYLCAGNLGGDYNEQFFGPGTRLTVL.

The chain employs TRBV5-1 and TRBJ2-7; 9 positions agree with TRBD1. With 6 bases clipped from V and 5 bases from J, the junction kept 15 bases outside the gene matches. This CDR3 is 16 amino acids long. From germline, CDR1 is SGHRS and CDR2 YFSETQ. The CDR3 sequence is CASTKLPGQGFDEQYF. The CDR3 nucleotides are TGCGCCAGCACCAAACTCCCGGGACAGGGTTTTGACGAGCAGTACTTC.

The sample holds many counts of this clonotype. This CDR3 is CASSLSEGGPQHF. CDR3 DNA sequence: TGTGCCAGCAGCTTAAGTGAGGGTGGGCCCCAGCATTTT. V usage is TRBV7-6 and J usage is TRBJ1-5; D not certain. Germline CDR1 and CDR2: SGHVS and FNYEAQ. V dropped 2 bases and J dropped 9 bases, with 11 bases sitting between them. The CDR3 has 13 residues.

The table lists this clonotype with many counts. In DNA form, the CDR3 reads TGCAGCGTTGTCAGGGTTTCCACTGAAGCTTTCTTT. Amino acid sequence: CSVVRVSTEAFF. This rearrangement joins TRBV29-1 to TRBJ1-1; a weak D match, TRBD1 (5 bases). Deletions cut 4 bases from V and 4 bases from J, with 10 bases between. This CDR3 contains 12 residues. Germline CDR1 and CDR2: SQVTM and ANQGSEA.

This chain connects TRBV5-1 to TRBJ2-3; TRBD1 matches 7 bases. Trimming cost V 4 bases and J 1 base; bases outside gene matches: 6. Germline V gene sequence: CDR1 SGHRS, CDR2 YFSETQ. The CDR3 consists of 15 residues. CDR3 protein: CASSPRQGRTDTQYF. The CDR3 DNA is TGCGCCAGCAGCCCTCGACAGGGTCGCACAGATACGCAGTATTTT.

This clonotype was detected ten times or more. The chain is built from TRBV7-8 and TRBJ1-1, with unresolved D. The V end was cut by 4 bases, the J end by 3 bases, with 6 bases between. CDR3 length: 12 amino acids. Per the germline V gene, CDR1 is SGHVS and CDR2 is FQNEAQ. CDR3 loop: CASSSTYTEAFF. CDR3 DNA sequence: TGTGCCAGCAGCTCTACTTACACTGAAGCTTTCTTT.

The V and J genes are TRBV7-9 and TRBJ1-2, with TRBD1 matching 7 bases. Germline lookup yields CDR1 SEHNR and CDR2 FQNEAQ (reference sequence). This CDR3 is built from 12 residues. The V and J ends lost 7 bases and 10 bases, in that order; junction bases with no gene match: 9. The chain's CDR3 is CASTDRAVDYTF. The CDR3 DNA sequence: TGTGCCAGCACAGACAGGGCGGTGGACTACACCTTC.

This clonotype appeared many times. The chain couples TRBV29-1 to TRBJ2-1, with unresolved D. The CDR3 runs to 12 residues. The germline V gene encodes CDR1 SQVTM and CDR2 ANQGSEA. Trimming pared 4 bases from V and 7 bases from J, leaving 11 bases between. The CDR3 reads CSVGRRANEQFF. CDR3 coding DNA: TGCAGCGTTGGTCGTCGGGCAAATGAGCAGTTCTTC.

This clonotype was observed once. The rearrangement uses TRBV5-1 and TRBJ2-7; tentative D call: TRBD1 (8 bases). The CDR3 extends over 14 amino acids. CDR1 SGHRS and CDR2 YFSETQ come from the germline V gene. The V gene lost 4 bases and the J gene lost 4 bases, with 15 bases spanning the gap. The CDR3 nucleotides are TGCGCCAGCAGCCCGGGAGGACAGGGATACGAGCAGTACTTC. This encodes CASSPGGQGYEQYF.